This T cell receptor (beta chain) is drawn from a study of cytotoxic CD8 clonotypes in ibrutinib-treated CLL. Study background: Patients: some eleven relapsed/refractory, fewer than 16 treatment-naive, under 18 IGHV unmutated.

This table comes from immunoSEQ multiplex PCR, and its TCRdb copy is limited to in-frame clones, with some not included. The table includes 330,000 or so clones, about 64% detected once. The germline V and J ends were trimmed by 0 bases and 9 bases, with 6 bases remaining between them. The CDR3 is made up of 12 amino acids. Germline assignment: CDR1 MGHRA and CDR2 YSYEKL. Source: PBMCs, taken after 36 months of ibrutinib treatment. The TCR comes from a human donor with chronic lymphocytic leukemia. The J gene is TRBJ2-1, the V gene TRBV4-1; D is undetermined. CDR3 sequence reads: CASSQDKREQFF. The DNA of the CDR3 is TGCGCCAGCAGCCAAGATAAGCGTGAGCAGTTCTTC.